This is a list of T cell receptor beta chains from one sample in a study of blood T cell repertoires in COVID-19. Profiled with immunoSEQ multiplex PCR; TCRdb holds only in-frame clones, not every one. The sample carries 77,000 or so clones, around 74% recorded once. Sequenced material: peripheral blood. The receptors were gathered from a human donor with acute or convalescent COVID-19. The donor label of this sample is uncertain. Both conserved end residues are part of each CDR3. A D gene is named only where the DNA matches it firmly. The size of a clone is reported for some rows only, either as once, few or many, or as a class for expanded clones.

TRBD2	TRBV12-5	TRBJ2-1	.	TGTGCTAGTGGTTTGGTATACGGGACTAGCGGGAGGGAGACGTACAATGAGCAGTTCTTC	CASGLVYGTSGRETYNEQFF
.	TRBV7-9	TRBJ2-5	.	TGTGCCAGCAGCCCCAAAAGGCGGGTTGGAGAGACCCAGTACTTC	CASSPKRRVGETQYF
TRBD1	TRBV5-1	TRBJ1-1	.	TGCGCCAGCAGCTTAACAGGGGAAATTGAAGCTTTCTTT	CASSLTGEIEAFF
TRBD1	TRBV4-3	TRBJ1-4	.	TGCGCCAGCAGCCCCCGGGACAGACCGAATGAAAAACTGTTTTTT	CASSPRDRPNEKLFF
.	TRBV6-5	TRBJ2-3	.	TGTGCCGCATGGGATTCGGAGGGAGATACGCAGTATTTT	CAAWDSEGDTQYF
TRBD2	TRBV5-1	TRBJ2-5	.	TGCGCCAGCAGCAACATAGCGGGAGGAGAGACCCAGTACTTC	CASSNIAGGETQYF
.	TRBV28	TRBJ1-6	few	TGTGCCAGCAGCGATCGGCAGGGGCCCAATTCACCCCTCCACTTT	CASSDRQGPNSPLHF
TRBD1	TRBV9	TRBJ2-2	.	TGTGCCAGCAGCGCCCGGGACAGGGGGGGTACCGGGGAGCTGTTTTTT	CASSARDRGGTGELFF
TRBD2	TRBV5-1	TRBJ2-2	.	TGCGCCAGCAGCTCGGCGGGGGACACCGGGGAGCTGTTTTTT	CASSSAGDTGELFF
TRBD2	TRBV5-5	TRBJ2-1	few	TGTGCCAGCAGCTCAGGAGGGCGGGGGGTCTACAATGAGCAGTTCTTC	CASSSGGRGVYNEQFF
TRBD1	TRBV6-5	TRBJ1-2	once	TGTGCCAGCAGGGGACAGGGATTTGGCTATGGCTACACCTTC	CASRGQGFGYGYTF
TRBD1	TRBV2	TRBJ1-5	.	TGTGCCAGCAGTACTGGACAGGGGGGATCCAATCAGCCCCAGCATTTT	CASSTGQGGSNQPQHF
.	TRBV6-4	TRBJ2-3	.	TGTGCCACTTTTGCGGGGAACACAGATACGCAGTATTTT	CATFAGNTDTQYF
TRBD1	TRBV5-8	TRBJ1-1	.	TGTGCCAGCAGCTTGGGGGACAGGGCTTGGACTGAAGCTTTCTTT	CASSLGDRAWTEAFF
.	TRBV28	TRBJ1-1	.	TGTGCCAGCAGTAGGGGCGACTTACCGGGCTTCTTT	CASSRGDLPGFF
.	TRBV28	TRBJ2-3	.	TGTGCCAGCAGTCTCTTCGGCGGTGCGCAGTATTTT	CASSLFGGAQYF
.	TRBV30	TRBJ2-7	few	TGTGCCTGCCACTCGGGCAGGGTGGGGGAGCAGTACTTC	CACHSGRVGEQYF
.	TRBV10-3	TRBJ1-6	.	TGTGCCATCAGTGAGTCGGGGCAGGTGAATTCACCCCTCCACTTT	CAISESGQVNSPLHF
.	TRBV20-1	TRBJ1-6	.	TGCAGTGCTATTACAGCTTTAACCCTCCACTTT	CSAITALTLHF
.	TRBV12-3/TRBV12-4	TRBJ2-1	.	TGTGCCAGCAGCCCTATCCATGGGCAGTTCTTC	CASSPIHGQFF
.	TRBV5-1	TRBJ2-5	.	TGCGCCAGCAGCTTGCAGGGACAAGAGACCCAGTACTTC	CASSLQGQETQYF
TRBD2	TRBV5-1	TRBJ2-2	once	TGCGCCAGCAGCTTCACTAGCGGGGGGACCGGGGAGCTGTTTTTT	CASSFTSGGTGELFF
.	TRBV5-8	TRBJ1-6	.	TGTGCCAGCGTTACGGGGATCGTCGATAATTCACCCCTCCACTTT	CASVTGIVDNSPLHF
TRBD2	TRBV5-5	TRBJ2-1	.	TGTGCCAGCAGCGTTAGCGGGACGCCTTCTAATGAGCAGTTCTTC	CASSVSGTPSNEQFF
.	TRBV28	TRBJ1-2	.	TGTGCCAGCAGTTCCCACGGCGAGGGGGTGGGAGGCTACACCTTC	CASSSHGEGVGGYTF
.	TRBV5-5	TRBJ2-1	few	TGTGCCAGCAGCTTAGATAGCTCCTACAATGAGCAGTTCTTC	CASSLDSSYNEQFF
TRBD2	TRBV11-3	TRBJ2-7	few	TGTGCCAGCAGCTTAGTCCCCCGTCTCCTTAGCGGGCCTCCCTACGAGCAGTACTTC	CASSLVPRLLSGPPYEQYF
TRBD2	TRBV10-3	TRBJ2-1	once	TGTGCCATCAGACTAGCGGGAGCTCATGAGCAGTTCTTC	CAIRLAGAHEQFF
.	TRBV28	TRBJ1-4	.	TGTGCCAGCAGTTTCCTGCAGCGACGGGATGAAAAACTGTTTTTT	CASSFLQRRDEKLFF
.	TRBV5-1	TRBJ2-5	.	TGCGCCAGCAGCTTGGGTACAGGGAGATCAGAGACCCAGTACTTC	CASSLGTGRSETQYF
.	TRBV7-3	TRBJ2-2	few	TGTGCCAGCAGCTTACGACTACAAACCGGGGAGCTGTTTTTT	CASSLRLQTGELFF
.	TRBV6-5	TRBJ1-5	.	TGTGCCAGCTCTAGAGGGGGTCAGCCCCAGCATTTT	CASSRGGQPQHF
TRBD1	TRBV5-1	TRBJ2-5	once	TGCGCCAGCAGCTTTGGGGGACAGGGGACGGAGACCCAGTACTTC	CASSFGGQGTETQYF
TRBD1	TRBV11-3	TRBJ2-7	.	TGTGCCAGCAGCTTGGGACAGCACGAGCAGTACTTC	CASSLGQHEQYF
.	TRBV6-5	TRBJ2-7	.	TGTGCCAGCTTGGACAGCTCCTACGAGCAGTACTTC	CASLDSSYEQYF
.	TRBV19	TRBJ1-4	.	TGTGCCAGTAGTAAAACTGACAGTAATGAAAAACTGTTTTTT	CASSKTDSNEKLFF
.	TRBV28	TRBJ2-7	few	TGTGCCAGCACCACTACGAGTCGAGCGATTCGCGAGCAGTACTTC	CASTTTSRAIREQYF
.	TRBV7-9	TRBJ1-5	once	TGTGCCAGCAGCTTAGTCCGGGATCAGCCCCAGCATTTT	CASSLVRDQPQHF
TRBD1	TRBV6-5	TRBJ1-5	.	TGTGCCAGCAGTCCCAGGGGGGCTAATCAGCCCCAGCATTTT	CASSPRGANQPQHF
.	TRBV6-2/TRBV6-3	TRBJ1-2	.	TGTGCCAGCAGTTACCCTGACGGGGGGCTGAGTGGCTACACCTTC	CASSYPDGGLSGYTF
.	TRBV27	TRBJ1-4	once	TGTGCCAGCAGTTCCAAATACAGGGACTATAATGAAAAACTGTTTTTT	CASSSKYRDYNEKLFF
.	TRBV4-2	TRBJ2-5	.	TGTGCCAGCAGCCACCCACGCGGGGCGAAGACCCAGTACTTC	CASSHPRGAKTQYF
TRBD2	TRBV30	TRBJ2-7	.	TGTGCCTTGGGGAGGGCCGGATACGAGCAGTACTTC	CALGRAGYEQYF
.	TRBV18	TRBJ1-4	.	TGTGCCAGCTCACCCGACTCGAGAAATGAAAAACTGTTTTTT	CASSPDSRNEKLFF
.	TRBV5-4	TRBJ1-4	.	TGTGCCAGCGGCATAGGCGGGACTAATGAAAAACTGTTTTTT	CASGIGGTNEKLFF
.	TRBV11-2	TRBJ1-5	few	TGTGCCAGCAGCTTTGGCGGGTCCAATCAGCCCCAGCATTTT	CASSFGGSNQPQHF
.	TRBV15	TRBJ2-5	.	TGTGCCACCAGCAGGTACAGGGTCTTGGGACAAGAGACCCAGTACTTC	CATSRYRVLGQETQYF
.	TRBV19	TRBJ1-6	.	TGTGCCAGTAGCTTACTTTCGACAGGAGCGAATTCACCCCTCCACTTT	CASSLLSTGANSPLHF
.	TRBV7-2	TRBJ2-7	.	TGTGCCAGCAGCTCCCGGGGGGAGCAGTACTTC	CASSSRGEQYF
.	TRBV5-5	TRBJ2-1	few	TGTGCCAGCAGCAGGGGAGGGGGATACAATGAGCAGTTCTTC	CASSRGGGYNEQFF
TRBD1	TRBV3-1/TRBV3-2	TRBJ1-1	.	TGTGCCAGTGGTTACAGGGGGCGGTTCACTGAAGCTTTCTTT	CASGYRGRFTEAFF
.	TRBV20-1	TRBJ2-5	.	TGCAGTGCTAGTAACCTGAGGCAGGGGGAGACCCAGTACTTC	CSASNLRQGETQYF
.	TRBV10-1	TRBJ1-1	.	TGCGCCAGCACCCCGGACAAGAACACTGAAGCTTTCTTT	CASTPDKNTEAFF
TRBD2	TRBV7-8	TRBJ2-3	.	TGTGCCAGCAGCTCCGGGACTAGCGGGGGTTTTGGCACAGATACGCAGTATTTT	CASSSGTSGGFGTDTQYF
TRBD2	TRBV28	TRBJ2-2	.	TGTGCCAGCCTGACTAGCGGGCTTAACACCGGGGAGCTGTTTTTT	CASLTSGLNTGELFF
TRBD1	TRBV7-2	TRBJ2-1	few	TGTGCCAGCAGCTCAAGCCGACAGGGGGGTAGCTCGCAGTTCTTC	CASSSSRQGGSSQFF
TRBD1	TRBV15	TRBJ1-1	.	TGTGCCACCAGGGACAGGGGGCAGAACACTGAAGCTTTCTTT	CATRDRGQNTEAFF